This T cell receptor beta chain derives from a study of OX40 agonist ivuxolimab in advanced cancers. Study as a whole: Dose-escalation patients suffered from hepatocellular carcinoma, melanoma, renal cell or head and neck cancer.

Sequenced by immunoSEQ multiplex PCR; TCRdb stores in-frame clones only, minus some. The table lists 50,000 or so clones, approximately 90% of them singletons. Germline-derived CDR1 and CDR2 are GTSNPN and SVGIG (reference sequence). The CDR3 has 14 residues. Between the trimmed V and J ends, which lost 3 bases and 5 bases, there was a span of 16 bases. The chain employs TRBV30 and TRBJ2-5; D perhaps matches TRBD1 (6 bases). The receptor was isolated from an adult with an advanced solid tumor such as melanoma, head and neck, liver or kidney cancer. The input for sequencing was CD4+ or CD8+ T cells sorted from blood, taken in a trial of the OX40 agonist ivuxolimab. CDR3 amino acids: CAWRRDTLGETQYF. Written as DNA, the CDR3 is TGTGCCTGGAGACGGGACACCCTAGGGGAGACCCAGTACTTC.